This T cell receptor beta chain was observed in a study of T-cell reconstitution after alpha-beta-depleted transplantation in children. During its preparation, the TCRbeta library received unique molecular identifiers. TCRdb reanalysed the PCR reads using MiXCR and keeps one entry per CDR3 protein. The sample shows about 540,000 distinct CDR3 sequences, 15% to 20% of them seen only once. This clonotype was counted between two and nine times. The sequencing used PBMCs from the stem cell graft donor, collected from the stem cell graft. The sequence was collected from a human donor who donated a stem cell graft to a child with acute lymphoblastic leukemia.

The CDR3 DNA reads TGTGCCAGCAGCTTTGCAGCGGACACCGGGGAGCTGTTTTTT. This codes for CASSFAADTGELFF. This chain links TRBV5-6 with TRBJ2-2, with D possibly matching TRBD2 (5 bases). Trimming stripped 2 bases from V and 3 bases from J, with 8 bases between. The CDR3 is 14 amino acids. CDR1 is SGHDT, CDR2 YYEEEE, per germline.